The rows below give T cell receptor beta chains drawn from one sample of a study of blood T cell repertoires in COVID-19. Libraries were prepared by immunoSEQ multiplex PCR; TCRdb keeps only in-frame clonotypes and omits some of them. Seen here are roughly 130,000 clones, roughly 90% observed once, and the top ten hold about 2.5%. Sequencing was performed on PBMCs or T cells enriched from blood (not recorded which). The receptors come from a woman between 45 and 60 years old who had recovered from COVID-19. Both conserved end residues are part of each CDR3. A D gene is named only where the DNA matches it firmly. Clone size is stated in some rows and not others, as once, few, many or a class when expanded.

d_call	j_call	clone_size	v_call	cdr3_aa	cdr3_nt
TRBD2	TRBJ2-5	once	TRBV20-1	CSASRPAGGQETQYF	TGCAGTGCTAGTCGTCCAGCGGGGGGCCAAGAGACCCAGTACTTC
.	TRBJ1-4	.	TRBV2	CASRNRRTNEKLFF	TGTGCCAGCAGGAACAGGCGTACGAATGAAAAACTGTTTTTT
TRBD1	TRBJ2-5	.	TRBV18	CASSPGTGTETQYF	TGTGCCAGCTCACCTGGGACAGGGACAGAGACCCAGTACTTC
TRBD1	TRBJ2-7	.	TRBV2	CASSFTGTGDHEQYF	TGTGCCAGCAGTTTTACCGGGACAGGGGACCACGAGCAGTACTTC
TRBD1	TRBJ2-3	.	TRBV19	CASSDRGVSTDTQYF	TGTGCCAGTAGTGACAGGGGTGTGAGCACAGATACGCAGTATTTT
.	TRBJ2-7	.	TRBV3-1/TRBV3-2	CASSLLPLRGDYEQYF	TGTGCCAGCAGCTTACTACCGCTCAGGGGGGACTACGAGCAGTACTTC
.	TRBJ1-6	few	TRBV19	CASTGSGFGNSPLHF	TGTGCCAGTACCGGCAGCGGGTTCGGTAATTCACCCCTCCACTTT
TRBD1	TRBJ1-1	.	TRBV27	CASSKRQGWNTEAFF	TGTGCCAGCAGTAAAAGACAGGGTTGGAACACTGAAGCTTTCTTT
.	TRBJ1-5	.	TRBV19	CASTLVVGASNQPQHF	TGTGCCAGTACCCTGGTAGTGGGGGCTAGCAATCAGCCCCAGCATTTT
TRBD2	TRBJ2-3	.	TRBV11-2	CASSLVGSGPDTQYF	TGTGCCAGCAGCTTAGTGGGTAGCGGGCCAGATACGCAGTATTTT
.	TRBJ1-5	.	TRBV19	CASSSGQPQHF	TGTGCCAGTAGTTCAGGTCAGCCCCAGCATTTT
.	TRBJ1-5	.	TRBV18	CASSPFGPGQGNQPQHF	TGTGCCAGCTCACCATTTGGGCCGGGCCAGGGTAATCAGCCCCAGCATTTT
.	TRBJ2-5	once	TRBV21-1	CATAYMTRETQYF	TGTGCCACGGCCTACATGACAAGGGAGACCCAGTACTTC
.	TRBJ1-2	.	TRBV30	CAWSGSRAGYTF	TGTGCCTGGAGTGGATCCAGGGCTGGCTACACCTTC
.	TRBJ1-2	.	TRBV25-1	CASSEGRGSNYGYTF	TGTGCCAGCAGTGAAGGGCGGGGGTCTAACTATGGCTACACCTTC
TRBD1	TRBJ1-4	.	TRBV4-1	CASSLRTGDTEKLFF	TGCGCCAGCAGCCTCCGGACAGGGGACACTGAAAAACTGTTTTTT
.	TRBJ1-3	.	TRBV19	CASSIIQGSSGNTIYF	TGTGCCAGTAGTATAATCCAGGGGTCCTCTGGAAACACCATATATTTT
.	TRBJ1-2	.	TRBV20-1	CSASTGSGYTF	TGCAGTGCTAGTACGGGGAGTGGCTACACCTTC
.	TRBJ2-2	.	TRBV27	CASSFFLGTAGTGELFF	TGTGCCAGCAGCTTCTTCTTGGGTACTGCGGGCACCGGGGAGCTGTTTTTT
TRBD2	TRBJ2-5	.	TRBV2	CASSVTRGGQETQYF	TGTGCCAGCAGTGTGACTAGGGGAGGGCAAGAGACCCAGTACTTC
.	TRBJ2-3	.	TRBV9	CASSTAEARVTQYF	TGTGCCAGCAGCACGGCGGAGGCGCGGGTTACGCAGTATTTT
TRBD1	TRBJ1-3	.	TRBV18	CASSSGQGAAGNTIYF	TGTGCCAGCTCATCCGGACAGGGGGCCGCTGGAAACACCATATATTTT
TRBD1	TRBJ1-1	.	TRBV7-9	CASNLGQGHAEAFF	TGTGCCAGCAACTTAGGACAGGGGCACGCTGAAGCTTTCTTT
TRBD2	TRBJ2-3	.	TRBV14	CASSQSSGGGTRTDTQYF	TGTGCCAGCAGCCAATCATCCGGCGGGGGTACCCGCACAGATACGCAGTATTTT
.	TRBJ2-7	.	TRBV4-3	CASSRYFGGEGYEQYF	TGCGCCAGCAGCCGCTACTTCGGGGGAGAAGGCTACGAGCAGTACTTC
.	TRBJ1-4	.	TRBV4-1	CASSFSGGSGEKLFF	TGCGCCAGCAGCTTTTCGGGGGGGTCGGGTGAAAAACTGTTTTTT
.	TRBJ2-7	.	TRBV24-1	CATSELEPGVVYEQYF	TGTGCCACCAGTGAGCTGGAGCCCGGTGTTGTCTACGAGCAGTACTTC
TRBD1	TRBJ1-3	.	TRBV29-1	CSVEYRGREDYTIYF	TGCAGCGTTGAATACAGGGGCAGGGAAGACTACACCATATATTTT